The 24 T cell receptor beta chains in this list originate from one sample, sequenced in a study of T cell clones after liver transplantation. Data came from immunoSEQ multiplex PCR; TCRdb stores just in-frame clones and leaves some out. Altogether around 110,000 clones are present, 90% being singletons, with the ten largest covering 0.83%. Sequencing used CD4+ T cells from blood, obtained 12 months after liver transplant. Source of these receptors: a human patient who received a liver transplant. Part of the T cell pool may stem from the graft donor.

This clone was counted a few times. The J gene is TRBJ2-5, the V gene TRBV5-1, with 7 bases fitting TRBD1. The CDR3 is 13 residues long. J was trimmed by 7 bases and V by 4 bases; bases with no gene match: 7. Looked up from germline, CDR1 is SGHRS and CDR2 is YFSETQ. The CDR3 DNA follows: TGCGCCAGCAGCACCGACAGGGAGATGACCCAGTACTTC. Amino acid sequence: CASSTDREMTQYF.

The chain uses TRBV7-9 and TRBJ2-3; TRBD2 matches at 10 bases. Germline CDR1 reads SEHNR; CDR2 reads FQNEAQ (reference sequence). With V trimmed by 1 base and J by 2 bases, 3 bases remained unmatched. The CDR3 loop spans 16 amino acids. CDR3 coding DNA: TGTGCCAGCAGCTTAGGTAGCGGGAGGACCACAGATACGCAGTATTTT. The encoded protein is CASSLGSGRTTDTQYF.

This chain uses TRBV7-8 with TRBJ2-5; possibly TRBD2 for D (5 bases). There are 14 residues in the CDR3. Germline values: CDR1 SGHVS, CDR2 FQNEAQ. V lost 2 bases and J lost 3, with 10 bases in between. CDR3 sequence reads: CASSLFGLEETQYF. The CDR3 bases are TGTGCCAGCAGCTTATTTGGACTGGAAGAGACCCAGTACTTC.

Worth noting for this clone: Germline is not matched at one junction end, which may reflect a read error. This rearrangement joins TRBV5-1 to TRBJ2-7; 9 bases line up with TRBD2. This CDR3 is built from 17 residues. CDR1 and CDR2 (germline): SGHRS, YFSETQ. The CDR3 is CASSLGSGGQYLYEQYF. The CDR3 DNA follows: TGCGCCAGCAGTTTGGGGAGCGGGGGGCAGTACCTCTACGAGCAGTACTTC.

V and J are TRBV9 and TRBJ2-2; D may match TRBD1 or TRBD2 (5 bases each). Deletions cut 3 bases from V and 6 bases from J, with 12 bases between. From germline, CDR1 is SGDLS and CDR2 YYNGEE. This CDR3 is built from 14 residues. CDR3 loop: CASSGRLGAGELFF. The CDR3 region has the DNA TGTGCCAGCAGCGGGAGATTGGGGGCCGGGGAGCTGTTTTTT. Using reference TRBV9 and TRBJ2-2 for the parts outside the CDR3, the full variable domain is DSGVTQTPKHLITATGQRVTLRCSPRSGDLSVYWYQQSLDQGLQFLIQYYNGEERAKGNILERFSAQQFPDLHSELNLSSLELGDSALYFCASSGRLGAGELFFGEGSRLTVL.

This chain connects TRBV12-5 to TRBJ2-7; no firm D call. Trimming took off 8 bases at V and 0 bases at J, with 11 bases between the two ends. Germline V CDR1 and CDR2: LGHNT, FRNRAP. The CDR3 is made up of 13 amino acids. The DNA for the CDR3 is TGTGCTAGTACTTTGGGCGGCTCCTACGAGCAGTACTTC. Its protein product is CASTLGGSYEQYF.

The CDR3 protein is CASQPPGRSYEQYF. CDR3 sequence (DNA): TGTGCCAGCCAACCCCCGGGACGATCCTACGAGCAGTACTTC. This chain uses TRBV28 with TRBJ2-7; TRBD1 or TRBD2 may be the D gene (5 bases each). This CDR3 is 14 amino acids long. Germline CDR1 reads MDHEN; CDR2 reads SYDVKM. Trimming stripped 8 bases from V and 1 base from J, with 15 bases between.

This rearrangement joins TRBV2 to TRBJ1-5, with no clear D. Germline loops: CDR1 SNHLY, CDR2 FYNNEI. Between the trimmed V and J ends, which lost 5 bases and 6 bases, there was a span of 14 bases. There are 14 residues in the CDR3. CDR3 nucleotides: TGTGCCAGCAGTTTTATAGGAGGAGGTCAGCCCCAGCATTTT. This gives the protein CASSFIGGGQPQHF.

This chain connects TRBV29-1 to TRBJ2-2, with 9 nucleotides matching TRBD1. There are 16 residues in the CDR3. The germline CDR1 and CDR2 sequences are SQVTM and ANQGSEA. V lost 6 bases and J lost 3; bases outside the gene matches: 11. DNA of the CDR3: TGCAGCGTCCCCCGGGACAGGGTTGGTGACACCGGGGAGCTGTTTTTT. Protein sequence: CSVPRDRVGDTGELFF.

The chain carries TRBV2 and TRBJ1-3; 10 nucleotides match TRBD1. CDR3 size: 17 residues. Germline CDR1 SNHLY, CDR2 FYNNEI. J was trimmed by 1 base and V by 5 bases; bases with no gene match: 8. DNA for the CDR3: TGTGCCAGCAGTTCCGATTTGGGACAGGGGTCTGGAAACACCATATATTTT. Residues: CASSSDLGQGSGNTIYF.

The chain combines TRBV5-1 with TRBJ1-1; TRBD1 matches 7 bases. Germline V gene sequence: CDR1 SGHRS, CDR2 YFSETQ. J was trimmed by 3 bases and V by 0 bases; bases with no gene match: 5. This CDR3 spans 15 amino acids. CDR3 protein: CASSLVGDRDTEAFF. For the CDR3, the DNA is TGCGCCAGCAGCTTGGTCGGGGACAGAGACACTGAAGCTTTCTTT.

The CDR3 protein is CASSDTDTQYF. In DNA form, the CDR3 reads TGTGCCAGCAGCGACACAGATACGCAGTATTTT. This chain links TRBV7-9 with TRBJ2-3; D gene uncertain. CDR3 size: 11 residues. CDR1 and CDR2 (germline): SEHNR, FQNEAQ (reference sequence). Trimming left V 5 bases short and J 2 bases short, with 2 bases between. Variable domain in full (rest from reference TRBV7-9 and TRBJ2-3): DTGVSQNPRHKITKRGQNVTFRCDPISEHNRLYWYRQTLGQGPEFLTYFQNEAQLEKSRLLSDRFSAERPKGSFSTLEIQRTEQGDSAMYLCASSDTDTQYFGPGTRLTVL.

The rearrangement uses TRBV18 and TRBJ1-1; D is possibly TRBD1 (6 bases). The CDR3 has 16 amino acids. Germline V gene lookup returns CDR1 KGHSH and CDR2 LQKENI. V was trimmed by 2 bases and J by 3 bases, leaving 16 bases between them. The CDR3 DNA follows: TGTGCCAGCTCACCATCGAAAACAGGGTTGGACACTGAAGCTTTCTTT. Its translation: CASSPSKTGLDTEAFF. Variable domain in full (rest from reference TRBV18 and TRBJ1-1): NAGVMQNPRHLVRRRGQEARLRCSPMKGHSHVYWYRQLPEEGLKFMVYLQKENIIDESGMPKERFSAEFPKEGPSILRIQQVVRGDSAAYFCASSPSKTGLDTEAFFGQGTRLTVV.

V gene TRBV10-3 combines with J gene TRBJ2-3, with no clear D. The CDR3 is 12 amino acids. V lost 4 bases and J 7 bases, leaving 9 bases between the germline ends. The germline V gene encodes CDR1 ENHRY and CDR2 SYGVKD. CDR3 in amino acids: CAISGDPNTQYF. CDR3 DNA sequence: TGTGCCATCAGTGGGGATCCAAATACGCAGTATTTT.

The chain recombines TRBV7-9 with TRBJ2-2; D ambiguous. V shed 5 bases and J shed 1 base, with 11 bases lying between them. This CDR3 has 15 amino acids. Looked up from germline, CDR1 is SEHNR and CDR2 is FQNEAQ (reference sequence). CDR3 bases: TGTGCCAGCAGCCCCGACTCGGGGAACACCGGGGAGCTGTTTTTT. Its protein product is CASSPDSGNTGELFF.

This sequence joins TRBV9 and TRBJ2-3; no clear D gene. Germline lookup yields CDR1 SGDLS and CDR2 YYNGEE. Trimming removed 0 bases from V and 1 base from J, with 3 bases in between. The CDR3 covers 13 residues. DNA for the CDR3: TGTGCCAGCAGCGTAGCCGGCACAGATACGCAGTATTTT. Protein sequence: CASSVAGTDTQYF.

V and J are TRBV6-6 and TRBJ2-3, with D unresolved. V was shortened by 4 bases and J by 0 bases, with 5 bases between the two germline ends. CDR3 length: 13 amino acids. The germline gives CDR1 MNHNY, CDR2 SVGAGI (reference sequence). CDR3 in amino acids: CASSFRSTDTQYF. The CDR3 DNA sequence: TGTGCCAGCAGTTTTCGCAGCACAGATACGCAGTATTTT.

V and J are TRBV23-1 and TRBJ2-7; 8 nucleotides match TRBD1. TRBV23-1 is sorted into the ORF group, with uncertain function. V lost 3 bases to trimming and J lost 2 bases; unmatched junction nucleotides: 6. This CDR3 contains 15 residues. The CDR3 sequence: CASSHFGQGTYEQYF. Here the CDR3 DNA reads TGCGCCAGCAGTCATTTTGGACAGGGAACCTACGAGCAGTACTTC.

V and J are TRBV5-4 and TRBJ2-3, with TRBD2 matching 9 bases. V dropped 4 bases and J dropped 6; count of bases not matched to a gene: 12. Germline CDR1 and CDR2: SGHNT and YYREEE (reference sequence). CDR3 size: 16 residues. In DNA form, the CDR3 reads TGTGCCAGCAGCCGGCCGCGGGAGGGCCCTCGGGATACGCAGTATTTT. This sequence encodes CASSRPREGPRDTQYF.

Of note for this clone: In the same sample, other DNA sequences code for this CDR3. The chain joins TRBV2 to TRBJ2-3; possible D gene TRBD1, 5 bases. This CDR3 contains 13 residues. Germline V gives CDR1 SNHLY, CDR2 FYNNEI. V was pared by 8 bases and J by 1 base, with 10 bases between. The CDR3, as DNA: TGTGCCAGCGGCAGGGTGGGCACAGATACGCAGTATTTT. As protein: CASGRVGTDTQYF.

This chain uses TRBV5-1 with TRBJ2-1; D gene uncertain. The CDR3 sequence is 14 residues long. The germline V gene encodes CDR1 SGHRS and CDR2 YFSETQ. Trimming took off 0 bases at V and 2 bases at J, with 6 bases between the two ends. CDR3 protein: CASSLEAPYNEQFF. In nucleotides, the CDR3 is TGCGCCAGCAGCTTGGAGGCGCCCTACAATGAGCAGTTCTTC. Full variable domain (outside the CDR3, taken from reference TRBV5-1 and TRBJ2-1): KAGVTQTPRYLIKTRGQQVTLSCSPISGHRSVSWYQQTPGQGLQFLFEYFSETQRNKGNFPGRFSGRQFSNSRSEMNVSTLELGDSALYLCASSLEAPYNEQFFGPGTRLTVL.

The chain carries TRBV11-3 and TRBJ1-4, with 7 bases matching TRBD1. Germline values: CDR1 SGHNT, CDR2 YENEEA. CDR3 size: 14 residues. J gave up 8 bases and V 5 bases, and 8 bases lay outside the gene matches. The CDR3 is CASSPTGAGEKLFF. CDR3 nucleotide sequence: TGTGCCAGCAGCCCCACAGGGGCGGGAGAAAAACTGTTTTTT. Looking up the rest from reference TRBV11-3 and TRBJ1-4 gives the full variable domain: EAGVVQSPRYKIIEKKQPVAFWCNPISGHNTLYWYLQNLGQGPELLIRYENEEAVDDSQLPKDRFSAERLKGVDSTLKIQPAELGDSAVYLCASSPTGAGEKLFFGSGTQLSVL.

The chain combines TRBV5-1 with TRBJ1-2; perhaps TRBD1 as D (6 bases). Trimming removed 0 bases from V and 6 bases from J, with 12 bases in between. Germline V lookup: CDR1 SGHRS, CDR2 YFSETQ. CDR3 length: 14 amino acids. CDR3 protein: CASSLEAGVDGYTF. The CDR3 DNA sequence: TGCGCCAGCAGCTTGGAGGCAGGGGTGGATGGCTACACCTTC.

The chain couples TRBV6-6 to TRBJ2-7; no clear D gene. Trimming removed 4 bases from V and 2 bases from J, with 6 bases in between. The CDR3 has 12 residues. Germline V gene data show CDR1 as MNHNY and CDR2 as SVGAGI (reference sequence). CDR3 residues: CASSFVPYEQYF. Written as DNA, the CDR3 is TGTGCCAGCAGTTTTGTTCCCTACGAGCAGTACTTC.